This T cell receptor beta chain stems from a study of CD8 T cells in ankylosing spondylitis (dated by TCRdb to about 2017). Turning to the overall study: The study profiled T cell receptor beta repertoires in healthy donors and ankylosing spondylitis patients to find disease-linked TCR variants. The whole study cohort included 108 healthy donors and 20 to 30 ankylosing spondylitis patients. Samples of peripheral blood were taken, and for ankylosing spondylitis patients, synovial fluid was collected as well.

Note on this clonotype: Which antigen it targets is not known. It has no much larger one-base neighbor in the sample; base qualities were not kept.

TCRdb names Illumina HiSeq 2500 as the instrument used. Quantitative 5'-RACE with molecular barcodes was the method used to prepare the TCR beta libraries. In the authors' own workflow: To identify disease-linked TCR variants, a new computational method was used, one built on a probabilistic model of VDJ rearrangement. Using fastp at Q25 and MiXCR, TCRdb reprocessed the public reads and kept productive beta chains. Identical CDR3 protein sequences are pooled into one entry, listed with their most common genes and DNA. Here the V and J calls rest on TCRdb's processing, not on the authors' analysis. This sample gives about 800,000 distinct CDR3 sequences in total; 12% of them show up just once. Roughly 0.51% of the sample rests with the top ten. Study-wide conclusions, independent of this receptor: The disease-linked clones were reported as significantly enriched in matched synovial fluid samples from ankylosing spondylitis patients. Some of the motif variants had been reported before in the synovial fluid and blood of reactive arthritis patients, a finding that suggests common disease-initiation mechanisms. Blood from ankylosing spondylitis patients appeared to be characterized by a TCR beta motif made up of several highly homologous amino acid variants. In peripheral blood, the disease-linked clones were found at relatively low frequencies and had a CD8+ phenotype.

The sequence derives from a male donor with ankylosing spondylitis. Sequencing was done on a sample of blood, either unsorted or a sorted T cell fraction (not recorded which).

The sequence in DNA is TGCGCCAGCAGAATGGGGGCCGCGGGTCCAGAGACCCAGTACTTC. This is translated as CASRMGAAGPETQYF. This receptor chain uses TRBV5-1 and TRBJ2-5, and TRBD1 may be the D gene, going by 6 matching bases. There are 15 amino acids in the CDR3, from cysteine to phenylalanine inclusive. The sequence is cut down to CDR3 DNA, 45 bases in frame from base 1. V lost 5 bases and J lost 4 bases; the stretch between them is 18 bases long. Reading the germline V gene gives CDR1 SGHRS and CDR2 YFSETQ.